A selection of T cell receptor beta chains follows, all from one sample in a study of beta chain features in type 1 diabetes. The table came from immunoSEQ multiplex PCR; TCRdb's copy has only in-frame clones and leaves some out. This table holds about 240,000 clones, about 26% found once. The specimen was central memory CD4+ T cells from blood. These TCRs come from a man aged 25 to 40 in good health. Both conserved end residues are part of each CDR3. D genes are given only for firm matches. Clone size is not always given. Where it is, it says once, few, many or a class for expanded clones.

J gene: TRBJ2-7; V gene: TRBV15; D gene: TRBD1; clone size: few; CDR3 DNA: TGTGCCACCAGCAGAATGGGACAGGTCTACGAGCAGTACTTC; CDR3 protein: CATSRMGQVYEQYF
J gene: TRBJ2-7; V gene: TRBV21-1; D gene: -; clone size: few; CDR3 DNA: TGTGCCAGCAGCAAATATCTGGAACGTTTGGGGAGCTCCTACGAGCAGTACTTC; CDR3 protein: CASSKYLERLGSSYEQYF
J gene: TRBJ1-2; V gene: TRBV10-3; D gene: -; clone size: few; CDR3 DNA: TGTGCCATCAGTGAGTCAGGCGGATCTACGGGGTATGGCTACACCTTC; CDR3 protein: CAISESGGSTGYGYTF
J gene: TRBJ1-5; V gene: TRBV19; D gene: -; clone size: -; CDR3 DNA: TGTGCCAGTAGCCCAGGAGTGAATGGCAATCAGCCCCAGCATTTT; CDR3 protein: CASSPGVNGNQPQHF
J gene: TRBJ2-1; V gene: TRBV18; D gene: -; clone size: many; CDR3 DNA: TGTGCCAGCTCACCAAGGTTAAACAATGAGCAGTTCTTC; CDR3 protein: CASSPRLNNEQFF
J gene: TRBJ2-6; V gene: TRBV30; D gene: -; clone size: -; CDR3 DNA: TGTGCCTGGAGTTTGGTCCGTGTCTCTGGGGCCAACGTCCTGACTTTC; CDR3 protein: CAWSLVRVSGANVLTF
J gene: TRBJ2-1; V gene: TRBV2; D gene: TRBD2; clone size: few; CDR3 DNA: TGTGCCAGCAGTGCGGAACTAGCGGTGCGTGAGCAGTTCTTC; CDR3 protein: CASSAELAVREQFF
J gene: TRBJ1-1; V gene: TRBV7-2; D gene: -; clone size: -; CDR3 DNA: TGTGCCAGCAGGCTACTTCTCGGGTTGAACACTGAAGCTTTCTTT; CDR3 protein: CASRLLLGLNTEAFF
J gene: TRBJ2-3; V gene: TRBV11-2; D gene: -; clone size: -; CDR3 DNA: TGTGCCAGCAGCTTGGCAGGATCAGATACGCAGTATTTT; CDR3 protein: CASSLAGSDTQYF
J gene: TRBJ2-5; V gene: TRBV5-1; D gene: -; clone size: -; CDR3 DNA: TGCGCCAGCAGCTTGGTTACGCGGAAGGAAGAGACCCAGTACTTC; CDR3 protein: CASSLVTRKEETQYF
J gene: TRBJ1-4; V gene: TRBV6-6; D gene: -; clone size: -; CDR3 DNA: TGTGCCAGCAGTTACTCGGAGACCCGTGGGGAAAAACTGTTTTTT; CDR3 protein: CASSYSETRGEKLFF
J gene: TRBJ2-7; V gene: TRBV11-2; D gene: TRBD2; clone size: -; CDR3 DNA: TGTGCCAGCAGCGAGACTAGCGGGCCGACCTACGAGCAGTACTTC; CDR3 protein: CASSETSGPTYEQYF
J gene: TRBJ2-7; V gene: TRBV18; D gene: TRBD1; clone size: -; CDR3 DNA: TGTGCCAGCTCAAACCGGGGACAGTTCTACGAGCAGTACTTC; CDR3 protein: CASSNRGQFYEQYF
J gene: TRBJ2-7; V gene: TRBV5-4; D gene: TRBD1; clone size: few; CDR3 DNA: TGTGCCAGCAGCTTGACAGGGGCGATCGAGCAGTACTTC; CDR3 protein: CASSLTGAIEQYF
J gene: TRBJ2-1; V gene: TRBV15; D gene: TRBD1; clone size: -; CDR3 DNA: TGTGCCACCAGCGAAGGGGGCAGTTACAATGAGCAGTTCTTC; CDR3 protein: CATSEGGSYNEQFF
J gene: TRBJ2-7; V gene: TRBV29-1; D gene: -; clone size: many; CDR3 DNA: TGCAGCGTCGTCGCTCAGGGGGGCTACGAGCAGTACTTC; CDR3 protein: CSVVAQGGYEQYF
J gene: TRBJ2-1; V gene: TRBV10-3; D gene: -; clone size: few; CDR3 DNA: TGTGCCATCAGGTCTATTTCCTCCTACAATGAGCAGTTCTTC; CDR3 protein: CAIRSISSYNEQFF
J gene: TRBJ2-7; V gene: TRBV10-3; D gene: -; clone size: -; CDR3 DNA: TGTGCCATCAGTGAGTCGAACGGCCTCGAGCAGTACTTC; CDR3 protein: CAISESNGLEQYF
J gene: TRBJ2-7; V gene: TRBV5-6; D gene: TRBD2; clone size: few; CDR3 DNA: TGTGCCAGCAGCTCCCTGACTAGCGAGACGCGCGAGCAGTACTTC; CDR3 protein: CASSSLTSETREQYF
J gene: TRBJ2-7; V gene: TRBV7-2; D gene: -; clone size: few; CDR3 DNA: TGTGCCAGCAGCCCAGGACTAAGATGGGACGAGCAGTACTTC; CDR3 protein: CASSPGLRWDEQYF
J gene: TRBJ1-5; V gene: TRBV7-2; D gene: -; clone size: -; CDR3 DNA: TGTGCCAGCAGCCCCGACAGTGCAAATCAGCCCCAGCATTTT; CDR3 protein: CASSPDSANQPQHF
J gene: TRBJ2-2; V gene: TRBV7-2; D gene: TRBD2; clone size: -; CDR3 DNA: TGTGCCAGCAGCTCCGGACTAGTGGTCGGGGAGCTGTTTTTT; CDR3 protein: CASSSGLVVGELFF
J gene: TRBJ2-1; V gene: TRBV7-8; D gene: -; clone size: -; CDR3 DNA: TGTGCCAGCAGCCGCGGCGGGACAGTTGTTAATGAGCAGTTCTTC; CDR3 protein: CASSRGGTVVNEQFF
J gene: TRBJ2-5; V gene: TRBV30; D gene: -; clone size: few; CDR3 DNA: TGTGCCTGGAGTGTAACGAATGGGCCTGCGTGGGACTTC; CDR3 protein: CAWSVTNGPAWDF
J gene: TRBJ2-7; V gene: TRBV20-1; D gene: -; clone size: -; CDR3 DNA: TGCAGTGCTAGCTACGAGCAGTACTTC; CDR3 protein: CSASYEQYF
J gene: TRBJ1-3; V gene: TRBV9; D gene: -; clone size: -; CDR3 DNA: TGTGCCAGCAGCGTAGCCACCTCTGGAAACACCATATATTTT; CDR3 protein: CASSVATSGNTIYF
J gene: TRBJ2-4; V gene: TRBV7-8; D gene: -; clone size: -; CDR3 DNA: TGTGCCAGCAGCTTCGGCAGGCCGGGCATGGACATTCAGTACTTC; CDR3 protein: CASSFGRPGMDIQYF
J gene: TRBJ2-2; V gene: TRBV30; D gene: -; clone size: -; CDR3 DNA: TGTGCCTGGAGCCCCGGGCCTTACACCGGGGAGCTGTTTTTT; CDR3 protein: CAWSPGPYTGELFF
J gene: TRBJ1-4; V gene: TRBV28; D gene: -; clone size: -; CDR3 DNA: TGTGCCAGCAGTTTAAGACAGAGGGGTGAAAAACTGTTTTTT; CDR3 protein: CASSLRQRGEKLFF
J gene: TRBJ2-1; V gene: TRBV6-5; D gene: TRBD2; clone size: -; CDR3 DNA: TGTGCCAGCAGTTACTCGGGCGGGGGGCCCGACAATGAGCAGTTCTTC; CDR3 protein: CASSYSGGGPDNEQFF
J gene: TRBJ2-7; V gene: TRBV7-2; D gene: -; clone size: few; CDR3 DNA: TGTGCCAGCAGCTCCGGCGGGGCGGGGGCCGTCTTGGAGCAGTACTTC; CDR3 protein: CASSSGGAGAVLEQYF
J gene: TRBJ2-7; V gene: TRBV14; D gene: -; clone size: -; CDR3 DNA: TGTGCCAGCAGCCAAGATGACGGCTACGAGCAGTACTTC; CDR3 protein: CASSQDDGYEQYF
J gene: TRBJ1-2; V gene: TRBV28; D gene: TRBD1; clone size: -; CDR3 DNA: TGTGCCAGCAGTGACAGGGGCTATGGCTACACCTTC; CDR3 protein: CASSDRGYGYTF
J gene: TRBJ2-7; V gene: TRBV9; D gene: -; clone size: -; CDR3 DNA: TGTGCCAGCAGCGTAGGGCAGCCTACCTACGAGCAGTACTTC; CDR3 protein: CASSVGQPTYEQYF
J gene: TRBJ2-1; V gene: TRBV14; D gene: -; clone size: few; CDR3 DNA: TGTGCCAGCAGCCAAGTGGGGCGGAGTTACAATGAGCAGTTCTTC; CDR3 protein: CASSQVGRSYNEQFF
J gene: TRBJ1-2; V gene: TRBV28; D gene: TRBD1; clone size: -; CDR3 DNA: TGTGCCAGCAGTTTACCGACAGGGGGCTATGGCTACACCTTC; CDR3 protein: CASSLPTGGYGYTF
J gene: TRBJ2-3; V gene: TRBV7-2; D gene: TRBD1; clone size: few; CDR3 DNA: TGTGCCAGCAGCTACCTCGGGACAGGGGGCGGAGATACGCAGTATTTT; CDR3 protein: CASSYLGTGGGDTQYF
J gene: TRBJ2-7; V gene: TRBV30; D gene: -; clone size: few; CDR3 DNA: TGTGCCTGGAGTCCCACCACCTTAAACGAGCAGTACTTC; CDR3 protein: CAWSPTTLNEQYF
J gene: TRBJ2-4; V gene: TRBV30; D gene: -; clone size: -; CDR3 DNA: TGTGCCTGGCGGACCCTGGGAGCCAAAAACATTCAGTACTTC; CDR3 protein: CAWRTLGAKNIQYF
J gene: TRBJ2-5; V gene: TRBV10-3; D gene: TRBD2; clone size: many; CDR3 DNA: TGTGCCATCAGTGAGTCGCTAGCGGGGTACCAAGAGACCCAGTACTTC; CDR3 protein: CAISESLAGYQETQYF